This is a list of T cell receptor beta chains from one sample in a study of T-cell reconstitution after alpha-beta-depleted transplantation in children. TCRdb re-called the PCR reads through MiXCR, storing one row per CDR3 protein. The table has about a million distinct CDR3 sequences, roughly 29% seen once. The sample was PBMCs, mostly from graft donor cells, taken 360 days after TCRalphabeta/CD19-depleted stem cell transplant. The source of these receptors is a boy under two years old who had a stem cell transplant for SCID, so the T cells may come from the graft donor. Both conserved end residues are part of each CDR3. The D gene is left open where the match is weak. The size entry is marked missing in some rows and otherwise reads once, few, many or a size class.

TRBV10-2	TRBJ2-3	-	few	TGCGCCACCAGGACGAGCACAGATACGCAGTATTTT	CATRTSTDTQYF
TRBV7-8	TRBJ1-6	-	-	TGTGCCAGCAGCCAAGCAGGGGTTAATATTTTGCGTTCGCCCCTCCACTTT	CASSQAGVNILRSPLHF
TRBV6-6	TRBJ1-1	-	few	TGTGCCAGCAGTTACGTGTATGGGACTGAAGCTTTCTTT	CASSYVYGTEAFF
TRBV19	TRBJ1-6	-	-	TGTGCCAGTAGTATAGTCGGCGATTCACCCCTCCACTTT	CASSIVGDSPLHF
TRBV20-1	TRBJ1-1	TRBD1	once	TGCAGTGCTCCCACAGGGGGCCTTTTCACTGAAGCTTTCTTT	CSAPTGGLFTEAFF
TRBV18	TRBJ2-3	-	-	TGTGCCAGCTCAGTCGGGGAAGCGGATACGCAGTATTTT	CASSVGEADTQYF
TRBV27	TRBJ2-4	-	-	TGTGCCAGCAGTTTATCGTCCGGGGATGCCAAAAACATTCAGTACTTC	CASSLSSGDAKNIQYF
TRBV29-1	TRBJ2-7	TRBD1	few	TGCAGCGTTGAAGGAGACAGGGATGGGCACGAGCAGTACTTC	CSVEGDRDGHEQYF
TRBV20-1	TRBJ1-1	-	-	TGCAGTGCTCCAGGGGATAGGAGAACTGAAGCTTTCTTT	CSAPGDRRTEAFF
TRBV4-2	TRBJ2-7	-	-	TGTGCCAGCAGCAACCCTGGAGGTGAAGCCGAGCAGTACTTC	CASSNPGGEAEQYF
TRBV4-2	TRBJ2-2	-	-	TGTGCCAGCAGCCAAGGGCATGAGATCGGGGAGCTGTTTTTT	CASSQGHEIGELFF
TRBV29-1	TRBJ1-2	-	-	TGCAGCGTCGACACCCAGGGGAACTATGGCTACACCTTC	CSVDTQGNYGYTF
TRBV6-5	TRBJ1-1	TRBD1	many	TGTGCCAGCAGGGGGACAGGGGGTATGGACACTGAAGCTTTCTTT	CASRGTGGMDTEAFF
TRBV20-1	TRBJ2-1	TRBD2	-	TGCAGTGCTAGTCGGCTAGCGGGGCCCAATGAGCAGTTCTTC	CSASRLAGPNEQFF
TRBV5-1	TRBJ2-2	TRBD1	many	TGCGCCAGCAGCATAAAAGGGACAGCAAACGGGGAGCTGTTTTTT	CASSIKGTANGELFF
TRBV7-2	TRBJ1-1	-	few	TGTGCCAGCAGCTTAGTTGGGCGGATGAACACTGAAGCTTTCTTT	CASSLVGRMNTEAFF
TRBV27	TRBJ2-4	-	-	TGTGCCAGCAGTTTGTACGGGGGCACCAAAAACATTCAGTACTTC	CASSLYGGTKNIQYF
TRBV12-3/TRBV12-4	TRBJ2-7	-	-	TGTGCCAGCAGTTTGCACAGCCCATGGTCCTACGAGCAGTACTTC	CASSLHSPWSYEQYF
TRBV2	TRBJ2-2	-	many	TGTGCCAGCAGTGGAGGCTTGATCACCGGGGAGCTGTTTTTT	CASSGGLITGELFF
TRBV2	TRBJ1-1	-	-	TGTGCCAGCAGTGAAGCGGCATCGATGAACACTGAAGCTTTCTTT	CASSEAASMNTEAFF
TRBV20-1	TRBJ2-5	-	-	TGCAGTGCTCCCCGTGTGGGGGCTGGGGAGACCCAGTACTTC	CSAPRVGAGETQYF
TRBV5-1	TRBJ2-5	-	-	TGCGCCAGCAGAAACCGGCCAGACTCAGAGACCCAGTACTTC	CASRNRPDSETQYF
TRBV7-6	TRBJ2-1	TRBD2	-	TGTGCCAGCAGCTTAGCGCGGGACGGGGGGGCTTACAATGAGCAGTTCTTC	CASSLARDGGAYNEQFF
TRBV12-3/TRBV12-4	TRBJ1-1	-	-	TGTGCCAGCAGTTTAGACAGGGAGGAAACTGAAGCTTTCTTT	CASSLDREETEAFF
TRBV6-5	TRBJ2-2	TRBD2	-	TGTGCCAGCAGTTACTCGGGAAGCGGGGGGGCCCTCGGGGAGCTGTTTTTT	CASSYSGSGGALGELFF
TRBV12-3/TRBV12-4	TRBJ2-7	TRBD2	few	TGTGCCAGCAGTCAGGGACTAGCGGGGGCCTACGAGCAGTACTTC	CASSQGLAGAYEQYF
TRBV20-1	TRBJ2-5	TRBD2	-	TGCAGTGCTAGAGATAAGGCTAGCGGGAATCAAGGGACCCAGTACTTC	CSARDKASGNQGTQYF
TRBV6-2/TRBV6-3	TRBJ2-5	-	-	TGTGCCAGCAGTTATGAGAGGGTTCTGGAGACCCAGTACTTC	CASSYERVLETQYF
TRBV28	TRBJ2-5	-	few	TGTGCCAGCAGTATACAAGCTGGAAGGGAGACCCAGTACTTC	CASSIQAGRETQYF
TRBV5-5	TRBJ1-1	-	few	TGTGCCAGCAGCTTGGAGGGGTATCCGAACACTGAAGCTTTCTTT	CASSLEGYPNTEAFF
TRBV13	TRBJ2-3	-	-	TGTGCCAGCAGCTCCCAAGCGGTTTCCTGGGATACGCAGTATTTT	CASSSQAVSWDTQYF
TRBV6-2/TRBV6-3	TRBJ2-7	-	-	TGTGCCAGCAGTTACGGCTTAAGCTCCTACGAGCAGTACTTC	CASSYGLSSYEQYF
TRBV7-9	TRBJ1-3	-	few	TGTGCCAGCAGCGACGGGACTCCCTCTGGAAACACCATATATTTT	CASSDGTPSGNTIYF
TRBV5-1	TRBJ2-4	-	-	TGCGCCAGCAGCAGGACAGAGGCTGAAAACATTCAGTACTTC	CASSRTEAENIQYF
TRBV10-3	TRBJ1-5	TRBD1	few	TGTGCCATCAGTGAGTCGGGGGGACAGACCCTTCGGCCCCAGCATTTT	CAISESGGQTLRPQHF
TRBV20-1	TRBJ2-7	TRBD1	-	TGCAGTGCACTCCCGGGACAGTTCTACGAGCAGTACTTC	CSALPGQFYEQYF
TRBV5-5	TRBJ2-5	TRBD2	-	TGTGCCAGCAGCCGGTTGTGGGGACTAGCGTTAAAAGAGACCCAGTACTTC	CASSRLWGLALKETQYF
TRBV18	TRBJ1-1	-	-	TGTGCCAGCTCACCAGCTATCAACAGGGCCGGGAGAACTGAAGCTTTCTTT	CASSPAINRAGRTEAFF
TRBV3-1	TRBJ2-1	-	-	TGTGCCAGCAGCCAAGGAATAGCAAATGAGCAGTTCTTC	CASSQGIANEQFF
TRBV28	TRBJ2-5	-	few	TGTGCCAGCAGTTTACCCCGGGCCCACGATCGCGGGACCCAGTACTTC	CASSLPRAHDRGTQYF
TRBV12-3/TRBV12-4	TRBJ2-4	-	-	TGTGCCAGCAGCTTTTCACAGGGTGCCAAAAACATTCAGTACTTC	CASSFSQGAKNIQYF
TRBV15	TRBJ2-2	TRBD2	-	TGTGCCACCAGCAGACAGCGGACTAGCGGGGGTCGCGGGGAGCTGTTTTTT	CATSRQRTSGGRGELFF
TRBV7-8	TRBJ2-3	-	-	TGTGCCAGCAGCTTAACGGGCTTACCCACAGATACGCAGTATTTT	CASSLTGLPTDTQYF
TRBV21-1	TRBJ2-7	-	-	TGTGCCAGCAGCAAATTCGACTACAGGGGACACGAGCAGTACTTC	CASSKFDYRGHEQYF
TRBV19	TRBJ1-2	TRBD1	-	TGTGCCAGTAGTATCCCCGGGACAGGGGGAACTGGCTACACCTTC	CASSIPGTGGTGYTF